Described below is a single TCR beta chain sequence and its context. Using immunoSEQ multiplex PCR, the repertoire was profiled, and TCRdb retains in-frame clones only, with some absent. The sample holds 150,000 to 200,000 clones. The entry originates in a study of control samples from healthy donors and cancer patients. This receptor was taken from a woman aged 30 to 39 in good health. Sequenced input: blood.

CDR3 loop: CSVEGNMASGWLYNEQFF. The CDR3 bases are TGCAGCGTTGAAGGAAATATGGCTAGCGGGTGGTTATACAATGAGCAGTTCTTC. The chain links TRBV29-1 to TRBJ2-1; 8 nucleotides match TRBD2. V lost 1 base and J lost 4; bases outside the gene matches: 15. The CDR3 loop spans 18 amino acids. CDR1 and CDR2 (germline): SQVTM, ANQGSEA.